The rows below give T cell receptor beta chains drawn from one sample of a study of blood T cell repertoires in COVID-19. Generated by immunoSEQ multiplex PCR, the TCRdb table keeps only in-frame clones and is missing some. The top ten clones hold roughly 4.9% of a sample with roughly 280,000 clones, approximately 86% of them seen once. The material sequenced was peripheral blood. These receptor sequences come from a woman aged 60-75 years with COVID-19, enrolled during active disease. CDR3s include the opening cysteine and the closing phenylalanine or tryptophan. D genes are given only for firm matches. The listing skips clone size in some rows; elsewhere it reads once, few, many or a size class.

CDR3	DNA	V	size	D	J
CASSLQRSYNSPLHF	TGTGCCAGCAGCTTACAGCGCTCCTATAATTCACCCCTCCACTTT	TRBV13	NA	NA	TRBJ1-6
CATSDPRLAWFF	TGTGCCACCAGTGATCCCAGACTAGCATGGTTCTTC	TRBV24-1	once	TRBD2	TRBJ2-1
CASSLATGGEYGYTF	TGTGCCAGCAGCTTAGCCACAGGGGGGGAGTATGGCTACACCTTC	TRBV7-2	NA	TRBD1	TRBJ1-2
CASSEYGAGADTQYF	TGTGCCAGCAGTGAATATGGAGCGGGAGCAGATACGCAGTATTTT	TRBV25-1	NA	TRBD2	TRBJ2-3
CATSRAGLAGEWSLLLHNEQFF	TGTGCCACCAGCAGGGCGGGACTAGCGGGAGAATGGTCTCTTCTCCTACACAATGAGCAGTTCTTC	TRBV15	NA	TRBD2	TRBJ2-1
CAWNGGTEAFF	TGTGCCTGGAACGGGGGCACTGAAGCTTTCTTT	TRBV30	NA	NA	TRBJ1-1
CASSVGAGLNTEAFF	TGTGCCAGCAGTGTTGGGGCAGGCTTGAACACTGAAGCTTTCTTT	TRBV25-1	few	NA	TRBJ1-1
CASSLGSGLSYNEQFF	TGTGCCAGCAGCTTAGGTAGCGGGCTGTCCTACAATGAGCAGTTCTTC	TRBV11-2	NA	TRBD2	TRBJ2-1
CASSLAAAAQPQHF	TGTGCCAGCAGCTTAGCGGCAGCGGCACAGCCCCAGCATTTT	TRBV7-8	NA	NA	TRBJ1-5
CASSLMYTAGRQYF	TGCGCCAGCAGCTTGATGTATACGGCGGGTCGGCAGTACTTC	TRBV5-1	NA	NA	TRBJ2-7
CASSLVSGGPIGTDTQYF	TGTGCCAGCAGCTTAGTTTCGGGAGGGCCGATTGGCACAGATACGCAGTATTTT	TRBV7-9	NA	TRBD2	TRBJ2-3
CATSDFRGYTF	TGTGCCACCAGTGATTTCCGTGGCTACACCTTC	TRBV24-1	NA	NA	TRBJ1-2
CASTRLAGSLRETQYF	TGTGCCAGCACAAGACTAGCGGGATCCTTGAGGGAGACCCAGTACTTC	TRBV28	NA	TRBD2	TRBJ2-5
CASSISRAPTDTQYF	TGTGCCAGTAGTATAAGCAGGGCCCCCACAGATACGCAGTATTTT	TRBV19	NA	NA	TRBJ2-3
CAWSVTGWNSPLHF	TGTGCCTGGAGTGTCACAGGTTGGAATTCACCCCTCCACTTT	TRBV30	few	NA	TRBJ1-6
CASNVQGSQPQHF	TGTGCCAGCAACGTACAGGGGAGTCAGCCCCAGCATTTT	TRBV6-1	NA	TRBD1	TRBJ1-5
CASSPLAGGDNEQFF	TGCGCCAGCAGCCCCCTAGCGGGAGGGGACAATGAGCAGTTCTTC	TRBV5-1	NA	TRBD2	TRBJ2-1
CASSIAGAGTGELFF	TGTGCCAGCAGCATAGCGGGAGCGGGCACCGGGGAGCTGTTTTTT	TRBV11-3	few	TRBD2	TRBJ2-2